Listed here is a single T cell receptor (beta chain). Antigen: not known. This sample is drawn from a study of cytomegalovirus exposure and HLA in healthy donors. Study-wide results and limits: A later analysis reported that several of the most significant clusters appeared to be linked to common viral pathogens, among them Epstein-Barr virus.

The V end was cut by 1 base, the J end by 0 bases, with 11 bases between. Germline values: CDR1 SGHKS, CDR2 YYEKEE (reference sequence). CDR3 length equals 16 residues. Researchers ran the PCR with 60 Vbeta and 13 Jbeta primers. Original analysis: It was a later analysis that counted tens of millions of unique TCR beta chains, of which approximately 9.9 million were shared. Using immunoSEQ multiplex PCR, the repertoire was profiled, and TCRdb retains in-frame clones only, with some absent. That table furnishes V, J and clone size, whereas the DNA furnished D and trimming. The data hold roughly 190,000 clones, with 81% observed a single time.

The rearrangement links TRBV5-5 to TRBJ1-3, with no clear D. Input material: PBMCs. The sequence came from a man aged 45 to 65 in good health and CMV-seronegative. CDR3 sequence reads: CASSLISLGSGNTIYF. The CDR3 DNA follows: TGTGCCAGCAGCTTGATATCCCTAGGCTCTGGAAACACCATATATTTT.